These 17 T cell receptor beta chains originate from one sample sequenced in a study of early T cells in non-severe SARS-CoV-2 infection (dated by TCRdb to the early 2020s). Receptor amplification or capture employed 5' RACE. Sequencing used a NextSeq 500. TCRdb took the public reads, trimmed them with fastp at Q25, ran MiXCR for clone calling and kept in-frame beta chains. Entries are consolidated by CDR3 protein sequence, retaining the most common genes and DNA. This sample comprises over 50,000 distinct CDR3 sequences, almost 9.5% of them detected only once. In total, the top ten clones hold around 1.3% of the sample. Sequencing was performed on whole blood. The receptors were gathered from an adult who was a healthcare worker with PCR-confirmed SARS-CoV-2 infection or an uninfected control (not recorded which).

In this sample, this clonotype turned up many times. The chain is built from TRBV12-3 or TRBV12-4 and TRBJ2-3; possibly TRBD2 for D (5 bases). V was clipped by 6 bases and J by 4 bases, with 11 bases between them. The CDR3 consists of 13 residues. CDR3 DNA sequence: TGTGCCAGCAGGCTTTTCGGGGCAGATACGCAGTATTTT. Protein: CASRLFGADTQYF.

This chain links TRBV7-2 with TRBJ1-2; D not resolved. The V and J ends lost 3 bases and 8 bases respectively, with 13 bases between them. From germline, CDR1 is SGHTA and CDR2 FQGNSA. The CDR3 is 13 residues long. The CDR3, as DNA: TGTGCCAGCAGCTTCTGGGCCCACGCGGGCTACACCTTC. Protein product: CASSFWAHAGYTF.

In this sample, this clonotype turned up many times. V and J are TRBV7-9 and TRBJ1-1; 11 bases match TRBD1. CDR1 and CDR2 (germline): SEHNR, FQNEAQ (reference sequence). V shed 0 bases, J shed 6 bases, and the junction held 3 bases outside the gene matches. This CDR3 has 15 residues. This chain's CDR3 is CASSLAPGQGAEAFF. The CDR3 nucleotides are TGTGCCAGCAGCTTAGCCCCGGGACAGGGGGCTGAAGCTTTCTTT. The whole variable domain, filled in from reference TRBV7-9 and TRBJ1-1, reads DTGVSQNPRHKITKRGQNVTFRCDPISEHNRLYWYRQTLGQGPEFLTYFQNEAQLEKSRLLSDRFSAERPKGSFSTLEIQRTEQGDSAMYLCASSLAPGQGAEAFFGQGTRLTVV.

This clonotype was found a few times. This sequence joins TRBV11-2 and TRBJ1-1; D gene ambiguous. The CDR3 is made up of 16 amino acids. With 4 bases removed from V and 1 base from J, the gap between germline ends came to 16 bases. Germline V CDR1 and CDR2: SGHAT, FQNNGV. The CDR3 DNA follows: TGTGCCAGCAGCTCAGTCCGGACTGGATGGAACACTGAAGCTTTCTTT. This gives the protein CASSSVRTGWNTEAFF.

This clonotype was picked up many times. The rearrangement uses TRBV19 and TRBJ2-7; TRBD1 aligns across 8 bases. This CDR3 comprises 16 residues. V trimming: 7 bases; J trimming: 2 bases; junction bases outside the gene matches: 13. Germline values: CDR1 LNHDA, CDR2 SQIVND (reference sequence). The CDR3 protein is CASNFPLTGAAYEQYV. In DNA form, the CDR3 reads TGTGCCAGTAACTTCCCCCTGACAGGGGCGGCCTACGAGCAGTACGTC.

This clonotype was observed at least ten times. The chain joins TRBV4-2 to TRBJ1-6; D unresolved. Trimming removed 3 bases at V and 3 bases at J, with 15 bases between. The CDR3 runs to 17 residues. Germline CDR1 and CDR2: LGHNA and YNFKEQ. This CDR3 reads CASSQFSRTDYNSPLHF. In DNA, the CDR3 is TGTGCCAGCAGCCAGTTTAGTCGGACCGACTATAATTCACCCCTCCACTTT.

At least ten counts were recorded for this clonotype. The genes are TRBV11-2 and TRBJ2-7, with D hard to call. Trimming stripped 1 base from V and 4 bases from J, with 5 bases between. Germline V gene lookup returns CDR1 SGHAT and CDR2 FQNNGV. The CDR3 sequence is 12 residues long. CDR3 DNA: TGTGCCAGCAGCTTAGTAGGGTACGAGCAGTACGTC. Amino acids: CASSLVGYEQYV.

The V and J genes are TRBV27 and TRBJ2-7; 9 nucleotides match TRBD2. Trimming cost V 6 bases and J 3 bases; bases outside gene matches: 6. The CDR3 runs to 14 residues. Germline CDR1 MNHEY, CDR2 SMNVEV (reference sequence). CDR3 residues: CASRQRGEGYEQYV. In nucleotides, the CDR3 is TGTGCCAGCAGGCAGCGGGGGGAGGGCTACGAGCAGTACGTC.

This clonotype was recorded a few times. This chain links TRBV29-1 with TRBJ1-2, with 7 bases aligning to TRBD1. The CDR3 length is 15 residues. Germline-derived CDR1 and CDR2 are SQVTM and ANQGSEA. V lost 7 bases, J lost 2 bases, and 13 bases stayed unmatched. This chain's CDR3 is CSAGPGGKANYGYTF. In nucleotides, the CDR3 is TGCAGCGCCGGACCAGGGGGTAAGGCCAACTATGGCTACACCTTC.

This clonotype came up many times. The V and J genes are TRBV18 and TRBJ2-1; the D call may be TRBD1 or TRBD2 (5 bases each). The CDR3 length is 16 residues. Trimming stripped 0 bases from V and 4 bases from J, with 13 bases between. The germline CDR1 and CDR2 sequences are KGHSH and LQKENI. The CDR3 DNA sequence: TGTGCCAGCTCACCACCGGCAGGGAGTATGTACAATGAGCAGTTCTTC. Translating gives CASSPPAGSMYNEQFF.

The genes are TRBV5-1 and TRBJ1-4; D is perhaps TRBD1 (5 bases). Trimming took off 0 bases at V and 8 bases at J, with 14 bases between the two ends. The CDR3 totals 15 residues. From germline, CDR1 is SGHRS and CDR2 YFSETQ. The CDR3 sequence: CASSLDPGVGEKLFF. CDR3 in DNA: TGCGCCAGCAGCTTGGATCCGGGGGTTGGCGAAAAACTGTTTTTT.

This clonotype has only a few counts. The chain is built from TRBV11-2 and TRBJ2-3; D unclear. This CDR3 is built from 13 residues. With 2 bases removed from V and 8 bases from J, the gap between germline ends came to 11 bases. CDR1 and CDR2 (germline): SGHAT, FQNNGV. CDR3 amino acids: CASSLSTEATQYF. CDR3 bases: TGTGCCAGCAGCTTAAGTACCGAGGCTACGCAGTATTTT.

This clonotype was detected ten times or more. The chain carries TRBV6-6 and TRBJ1-3, with no clear D. CDR3 length equals 17 residues. Trimming took off 6 bases at V and 0 bases at J, with 18 bases between the two ends. Germline V gene data show CDR1 as MNHNY and CDR2 as SVGAGI (reference sequence). The CDR3 bases are TGTGCCAGCAGCCCCAATTCACAGCTACGCTCTGGAAACACCATATATTTT. Encoded protein: CASSPNSQLRSGNTIYF.

The chain links TRBV6-2 or TRBV6-3 to TRBJ2-5, with D unclear. Trimming took off 6 bases at V and 0 bases at J, with 17 bases between the two ends. CDR1 is MNHEY and CDR2 is SVGEGT in the germline V gene. The CDR3 loop spans 16 amino acids. The CDR3 reads CASSHGVEDNQETQYF. CDR3 coding DNA: TGTGCCAGCAGCCACGGTGTAGAGGATAACCAAGAGACCCAGTACTTC.

This clonotype has at least ten counts. The rearrangement uses TRBV30 and TRBJ2-1; TRBD2 might be the D (6 bases). This CDR3 region has 13 residues. V shed 4 bases and J shed 7 bases, with 14 bases lying between them. The germline V gene encodes CDR1 GTSNPN and CDR2 SVGIG (reference sequence). The CDR3 loop reads CAWNLAVLNEQFF. CDR3 in DNA: TGTGCCTGGAATTTAGCGGTACTAAATGAGCAGTTCTTC.

This clonotype was seen many times. The V gene is TRBV28, the J gene TRBJ2-5, with 9 bases that match TRBD1. In germline, CDR1 is MDHEN, CDR2 SYDVKM. After removal of 6 bases from V and 2 bases from J, the junction contained 1 base not matched to a gene. There are 13 residues in the CDR3. The CDR3 coding sequence is TGTGCCAGCAGGACAGGGGGGCAAGAGACCCAGTACTTC. Its protein product is CASRTGGQETQYF.

This clonotype was seen many times. V is TRBV6-5 and J is TRBJ2-6; no clear D gene. CDR3 length: 13 amino acids. Germline V gene lookup returns CDR1 MNHEY and CDR2 SVGAGI. The V gene lost 5 bases and the J gene lost 4 bases, with 6 bases spanning the gap. CDR3 coding DNA: TGTGCCAGCAGTGAGGCCGGGGCCAACGTCCTGACTTTC. Amino acid sequence: CASSEAGANVLTF.